There are a few counts of the clone carrying this T cell receptor (beta chain). Its antigen is unknown. The data were taken from a study of regulatory T cells in long-lasting Graves disease. Study-wide results and limits: TCR diversity was lower in persistent Graves' patients (versus newly diagnosed ones). Public clonotype sharing was higher in persistent than newly diagnosed patients. Persistent disease preferred TRBV28, TRBJ1-2 and TRBJ2-5.

The germline V gene has CDR1 SGHRS and CDR2 YFSETQ. The CDR3 is 15 amino acids. The trim removed 5 bases at V and 2 bases at J, leaving 10 bases unmatched. Time point meaning: newly diagnosed GD, antithyroid drugs for less than 3 months. Extracted RNA from PBMCs served as the source of the TCR library. Researchers made TCR beta libraries by using iRepertoire HTBI primers and running Arm-PCR on CDR3 regions. A single record per CDR3 protein comes from TCRdb applying MiXCR to the multiplex PCR reads. The data contain about 460,000 distinct CDR3 sequences, 12% to 15% of them singletons. These data were also filed under a second study, of T cells in Graves' hyperthyroidism and ophthalmopathy. That report adds: Exclusion of patients followed from uncontrolled infection, other autoimmune disease, pregnancy or lactation.

This receptor was identified in a woman aged 50 to 60 with Graves disease. Sequenced here: peripheral blood mononuclear cells (PBMCs), sampled at new diagnosis, from a patient treated with antithyroid drugs. This chain uses TRBV5-1 with TRBJ2-7; 7 nucleotides match TRBD1. The DNA of the CDR3 is TGCGCCAGCAGTTACGGACAGGCGTCTACCTACGAGCAGTACTTC. Its translation is CASSYGQASTYEQYF.